The 4 T cell receptor beta chains below were found in one sample sequenced in a study of blood T cell repertoires in COVID-19. The repertoire was sequenced with immunoSEQ multiplex PCR; TCRdb's copy has only in-frame clones and lacks some. The table records approximately 150,000 clones, 80% of them present only once. The sample comprised peripheral blood. All receptors derive from a man aged 70 or older who had recovered from COVID-19.

Worth noting for this clone: This sequence may be a read error, since a much larger clone differs from it by one base. The chain combines TRBV7-2 with TRBJ1-1; D is unclear. V was trimmed by 4 bases and J by 1 base, leaving 7 bases between them. This CDR3 is built from 13 residues. CDR1 and CDR2 (germline): SGHTA, FQGNSA. The CDR3: CASSWNRNTEAFF. As DNA, the CDR3 is TGTGCCAGCAGCTGGAACAGGAACACTGAAGCTTTCTTT. Filled out from reference TRBV7-2 and TRBJ1-1, the complete variable domain reads GAGVSQSPSNKVTEKGKDVELRCDPISGHTALYWYRQSLGQGLEFLIYFQGNSAPDKSGLPSDRFSAERTGGSVSTLTIQRTQQEDSAVYLCASSWNRNTEAFFGQGTRLTVV.

The rearrangement uses TRBV5-1 and TRBJ2-1; D gene uncertain. V dropped 1 base and J dropped 5 bases, with 7 bases sitting between them. This CDR3 is built from 13 residues. Germline loops: CDR1 SGHRS, CDR2 YFSETQ. The CDR3 reads CASSLSLNNEQFF. CDR3 sequence (DNA): TGCGCCAGCAGCTTGTCCCTAAACAATGAGCAGTTCTTC.

The chain links TRBV19 to TRBJ2-7; 13 bases fit TRBD2. Germline V CDR1 and CDR2: LNHDA, SQIVND (reference sequence). The V segment lost 8 bases and the J segment 8 bases; nucleotides outside the gene matches: 12. This CDR3 contains 15 residues. The CDR3 DNA reads TGTGCCAGTTCCGTACAAGGACTAGCGGGAGAGAAGCAGTACTTC. It specifies CASSVQGLAGEKQYF.

This rearrangement joins TRBV30 to TRBJ2-2; TRBD1 is a possible D gene (6 bases). V was clipped by 1 base and J by 7 bases, with 16 bases between them. The CDR3 has 15 residues. CDR1 and CDR2 from the germline V gene are GTSNPN and SVGIG (reference sequence). CDR3 sequence (DNA): TGTGCCTGGAGTGCAAATTACAGGGCGGGCGGGGAGCTGTTTTTT. Its translation: CAWSANYRAGGELFF.